One sample yielded the 30 T cell receptor beta chains listed below, sequenced in a study of OX40 agonist ivuxolimab in advanced cancers. Data came from immunoSEQ multiplex PCR; TCRdb stores just in-frame clones and leaves some out. Here the sample spans about 68,000 clones, approximately 90% being singletons. Sequenced here: CD4+ or CD8+ T cells sorted from blood, sampled in a trial of the OX40 agonist ivuxolimab. The source is an adult with an advanced solid tumor such as melanoma, head and neck, liver or kidney cancer.

The rearrangement joins TRBV6-5 to TRBJ2-4, with D perhaps matching TRBD1 or TRBD2 (6 bases each). With 5 bases removed from V and 8 bases from J, the gap between germline ends came to 16 bases. CDR1 and CDR2 from the germline V gene are MNHEY and SVGAGI. This CDR3 is 14 amino acids long. The CDR3 spells CASSMGTEGDIQYF. The CDR3 coding sequence is TGTGCCAGCAGTATGGGGACGGAGGGGGACATTCAGTACTTC.

The J gene is TRBJ2-7, the V gene TRBV5-6; 12 bases align to TRBD2. This CDR3 contains 15 residues. Germline trimming cut 2 bases from V and 3 bases from J; bases unmatched to any gene: 3. Germline CDR1 is SGHDT and CDR2 is YYEEEE. The CDR3 reads CASSLVLAGGYEQYF. The CDR3 DNA reads as TGTGCCAGCAGCTTAGTACTAGCGGGAGGCTACGAGCAGTACTTC. Supplemented by reference TRBV5-6 and TRBJ2-7, the full variable domain reads DAGVTQSPTHLIKTRGQQVTLRCSPKSGHDTVSWYQQALGQGPQFIFQYYEEEERQRGNFPDRFSGHQFPNYSSELNVNALLLGDSALYLCASSLVLAGGYEQYFGPGTRLTVT.

CDR3 residues: CASSALGSVQGTGELFF. For the CDR3, the DNA is TGTGCCAGCAGCGCCCTAGGGTCCGTACAGGGGACCGGGGAGCTGTTTTTT. V usage is TRBV7-9 and J usage is TRBJ2-2; TRBD1 aligns across 7 bases. This CDR3 is built from 17 residues. J was trimmed by 5 bases and V by 5 bases; bases with no gene match: 14. Germline CDR1 and CDR2: SEHNR and FQNEAQ (reference sequence).

This rearrangement joins TRBV6-5 to TRBJ2-1; D tentatively reads TRBD1 or TRBD2 (5 bases each). The CDR3 totals 13 residues. V was pared by 8 bases and J by 12 bases, with 20 bases between. Germline V lookup: CDR1 MNHEY, CDR2 SVGAGI. Here the CDR3 reads CASGSETGTRQFF. CDR3 in DNA: TGTGCCAGCGGGAGTGAGACCGGGACCCGGCAGTTCTTC.

The chain combines TRBV30 with TRBJ2-6; D is unresolved. Germline CDR1 and CDR2: GTSNPN and SVGIG (reference sequence). Trimming pared 0 bases from V and 2 bases from J, leaving 5 bases between. The CDR3 runs 14 residues. This chain's CDR3 is CAWSVPAGANVLTF. CDR3 in DNA: TGTGCCTGGAGTGTCCCGGCTGGGGCCAACGTCCTGACTTTC.

The chain joins TRBV5-6 to TRBJ2-7; D uncertain. The CDR3 has 16 amino acids. Germline CDR1 SGHDT, CDR2 YYEEEE. V was trimmed by 0 bases and J by 1 base, leaving 14 bases between them. DNA for the CDR3: TGTGCCAGCAGCTTGGGGGAAGGGCCGCCGTCCTACGAGCAGTACTTC. As protein: CASSLGEGPPSYEQYF.

CDR3 nucleotide sequence: TGCGCCAGCAGCTTGGCGCCGAATCAGCCCCAGCATTTT. Protein product: CASSLAPNQPQHF. The rearrangement links TRBV5-1 to TRBJ1-5, with D unclear. CDR3 length: 13 residues. V was shortened by 0 bases and J by 4 bases, with 5 bases between the two germline ends. The germline V gene encodes CDR1 SGHRS and CDR2 YFSETQ.

The chain couples TRBV6-1 to TRBJ2-3; the D gene is possibly TRBD1 (5 bases). This CDR3 has 15 amino acids. Trimming cost V 5 bases and J 0 bases, with 12 bases left between them. Germline CDR1 and CDR2: MNHNS and SASEGT. The CDR3 loop reads CASSSRASSTDTQYF. The DNA for the CDR3 is TGTGCCAGCAGTTCCAGGGCCAGTAGCACAGATACGCAGTATTTT.

CDR3 sequence reads: CASSLSGPYEQYF. For the CDR3, the DNA is TGTGCCAGCAGCTTATCTGGCCCCTACGAGCAGTACTTC. The chain links TRBV7-8 to TRBJ2-7; D not certain. This CDR3 contains 13 residues. The V end was cut by 2 bases, the J end by 2 bases, with 7 bases between. The germline gives CDR1 SGHVS, CDR2 FQNEAQ.

The chain employs TRBV12-5 and TRBJ1-2; D is ambiguous. Trimming cost V 0 bases and J 6 bases, with 8 bases left between them. The CDR3 spans 13 residues. CDR1 is LGHNT and CDR2 is FRNRAP in the germline V gene. The chain's CDR3 is CASGLVQTHGYTF. The DNA of the CDR3 is TGTGCTAGTGGTTTGGTACAAACTCATGGCTACACCTTC.

The rearrangement links TRBV5-6 to TRBJ1-3, with a possible D match to TRBD1 (5 bases). The CDR3 has 18 residues. V dropped 0 bases and J dropped 2 bases, with 18 bases sitting between them. CDR1 is SGHDT, CDR2 YYEEEE, per germline. CDR3 region: CASSLAGGQGRPGNTIYF. CDR3 in DNA: TGTGCCAGCAGCTTGGCGGGCGGGCAGGGAAGGCCTGGAAACACCATATATTTT.

V gene TRBV6-5 combines with J gene TRBJ1-2; 7 bases align to TRBD1. The CDR3 contains 12 residues. V dropped 5 bases and J dropped 3; count of bases not matched to a gene: 0. Germline lookup yields CDR1 MNHEY and CDR2 SVGAGI. The CDR3: CASSDRDYGYTF. CDR3 nucleotides: TGTGCCAGCAGTGACAGGGACTATGGCTACACCTTC.

This sequence joins TRBV18 and TRBJ2-2, with D perhaps TRBD1 (6 bases). Germline V CDR1 and CDR2: KGHSH, LQKENI. V was pared by 6 bases and J by 4 bases, with 15 bases between. The CDR3 is 15 amino acids. In DNA, the CDR3 is TGTGCCAGCTCTCAGGGGATCACTCTCACCGGGGAGCTGTTTTTT. Its translation is CASSQGITLTGELFF. The full variable domain, completed using reference TRBV18 and TRBJ2-2, is NAGVMQNPRHLVRRRGQEARLRCSPMKGHSHVYWYRQLPEEGLKFMVYLQKENIIDESGMPKERFSAEFPKEGPSILRIQQVVRGDSAAYFCASSQGITLTGELFFGEGSRLTVL.

The V and J genes are TRBV15 and TRBJ2-1, with D perhaps matching TRBD2 (5 bases). The CDR3 spans 13 residues. From germline, CDR1 is LNHNV and CDR2 YYDKDF (reference sequence). V lost 0 bases to trimming and J lost 6 bases, with 6 bases between them. Written as DNA, the CDR3 is TGTGCCACCAGCAGAGATCTAGCCAATGAGCAGTTCTTC. It encodes CATSRDLANEQFF.

The rearrangement links TRBV19 to TRBJ2-7, with 9 bases aligning to TRBD1. Germline V gene data show CDR1 as LNHDA and CDR2 as SQIVND (reference sequence). With 5 bases clipped from V and 7 bases from J, the junction kept 6 bases outside the gene matches. This CDR3 contains 13 residues. The CDR3, as DNA: TGTGCCAGTAGTCCAGGGACAGGGAAGGAGCAGTACTTC. Protein sequence: CASSPGTGKEQYF.

V is TRBV5-4 and J is TRBJ2-3; TRBD2 agrees at 7 bases. In germline, CDR1 is SGHNT, CDR2 YYREEE (reference sequence). The CDR3 has 14 residues. Unmatched junction bases numbered 5, after V lost 1 base and J lost 6 bases. The CDR3 sequence: CASSLLAGGDTQYF. The DNA for the CDR3 is TGTGCCAGCAGCTTGTTAGCGGGTGGCGATACGCAGTATTTT.

The chain joins TRBV5-1 to TRBJ2-1, with TRBD2 matching over 13 bases. Trimming took 4 bases from V and 11 from J; bases not matched to a gene: 6. The CDR3 loop spans 14 amino acids. The germline CDR1 and CDR2 sequences are SGHRS and YFSETQ. The CDR3 sequence is CASSEGTSGAKQFF. The CDR3, as DNA: TGCGCCAGCAGCGAGGGGACTAGCGGGGCAAAGCAGTTCTTC. Complete variable domain (other parts from reference TRBV5-1 and TRBJ2-1): KAGVTQTPRYLIKTRGQQVTLSCSPISGHRSVSWYQQTPGQGLQFLFEYFSETQRNKGNFPGRFSGRQFSNSRSEMNVSTLELGDSALYLCASSEGTSGAKQFFGPGTRLTVL.

Of note for this clone: One junction end disagrees with the germline gene, perhaps due to a read error. The J gene is TRBJ1-1, the V gene TRBV7-9, with D hard to call. The CDR3 consists of 10 residues. Per the germline V gene, CDR1 is SEHNR and CDR2 is FQNEAQ (reference sequence). DNA for the CDR3: TGTGTCAGCAGCTTATTATCGGCTTTCTTT. It codes for CVSSLLSAFF.

This sequence joins TRBV5-1 and TRBJ2-1; 7 bases line up with TRBD2. The CDR3 sequence is 13 residues long. The ends lost 7 bases at V and 4 bases at J; junction bases unmatched: 5. CDR1 is SGHRS, CDR2 YFSETQ, per germline. The DNA of the CDR3 is TGCGCCAGCGGTCCTAGCGGTTACAATGAGCAGTTCTTC. Protein sequence: CASGPSGYNEQFF.

The chain carries TRBV6-5 and TRBJ1-5; D possibly corresponds to TRBD1 (6 bases). The V end was cut by 5 bases, the J end by 5 bases, with 10 bases between. The length of the CDR3 is 13 residues. Per germline, CDR1 MNHEY and CDR2 SVGAGI. CDR3 sequence reads: CASSGTFDQPQHF. In DNA, the CDR3 is TGTGCCAGCAGTGGGACATTTGATCAGCCCCAGCATTTT.

The J gene is TRBJ1-2, the V gene TRBV6-1; 7 bases are a match to TRBD1. CDR1 MNHNS and CDR2 SASEGT come from the germline V gene. The CDR3 length is 15 residues. J gave up 2 bases and V 3 bases, and 6 bases lay outside the gene matches. The CDR3 DNA is TGTGCCAGCAGTGAGCCGGGACAGAAGAACTATGGCTACACCTTC. It encodes CASSEPGQKNYGYTF.

For the CDR3, the DNA is TGTGCCACCAGCCGCTCCCACAGGGCCCTGGATCAGCCCCAGCATTTT. This codes for CATSRSHRALDQPQHF. This chain connects TRBV15 to TRBJ1-5; D perhaps matches TRBD1 (6 bases). Trimming stripped 5 bases from V and 5 bases from J, with 19 bases between. CDR1 is LNHNV, CDR2 YYDKDF, per germline (reference sequence). The CDR3 extends over 16 amino acids.

This sequence joins TRBV20-1 and TRBJ2-1, with D perhaps TRBD2 (5 bases). The CDR3 is 10 residues long. Per the germline V gene, CDR1 is DFQATT and CDR2 is SNEGSKA (reference sequence). V was clipped by 3 bases and J by 9 bases, with 6 bases between them. The CDR3 protein is CSASRGEQFF. DNA for the CDR3: TGCAGTGCTAGTCGGGGTGAGCAGTTCTTC.

Written as DNA, the CDR3 is TGTGCCAGCAGCCCCTTGAGCCCGTCGGGCGAGCAGTACTTC. Encoded protein: CASSPLSPSGEQYF. The chain joins TRBV7-6 to TRBJ2-5; D is unclear. Near its end, the DNA agrees better with TRBJ2-7, so the J call may be wrong. CDR1 and CDR2 (germline): SGHVS, FNYEAQ. The CDR3 loop spans 14 amino acids.

The chain carries TRBV4-2 and TRBJ2-2; 7 bases line up with TRBD2. Germline V CDR1 and CDR2: LGHNA, YNFKEQ. Trimming took 0 bases from V and 4 from J; bases not matched to a gene: 5. This CDR3 contains 16 residues. The CDR3 coding sequence is TGTGCCAGCAGCCAAGACAGGGAGGGTACCACCGGGGAGCTGTTTTTT. As protein: CASSQDREGTTGELFF.

The chain employs TRBV5-1 and TRBJ1-1; TRBD1 is a possible D gene (5 bases). Trimming left V 1 base short and J 1 base short, with 8 bases between. Germline CDR1 SGHRS, CDR2 YFSETQ. The CDR3 totals 14 residues. CDR3 in DNA: TGCGCCAGCAGCTTGTCGGGGGGGAACACTGAAGCTTTCTTT. Its protein product is CASSLSGGNTEAFF.

This chain joins TRBV30 and TRBJ1-6; the D gene is possibly TRBD1 (5 bases). The germline CDR1 and CDR2 sequences are GTSNPN and SVGIG (reference sequence). This CDR3 has 12 residues. The V and J ends lost 8 bases and 7 bases respectively, with 12 bases between them. Here the CDR3 reads CAAGEWNSPLHF. CDR3 DNA sequence: TGTGCCGCGGGGGAATGGAATTCACCCCTCCACTTT. Based on the CDR3 plus reference TRBV30 and TRBJ1-6, the full variable domain is SQTIHQWPATLVQPVGSPLSLECTVEGTSNPNLYWYRQAAGRGLQLLFYSVGIGQISSEVPQNLSASRPQDRQFILSSKKLLLSDSGFYLCAAGEWNSPLHFGNGTRLTVT.

V and J are TRBV19 and TRBJ2-1, with 7 bases identical to TRBD2. The CDR3 has 14 residues. The V and J ends lost 5 bases and 6 bases, in that order; junction bases with no gene match: 7. Germline V gene data show CDR1 as LNHDA and CDR2 as SQIVND (reference sequence). For the CDR3, the DNA is TGTGCCAGTAGTCTCCCTACTAGCGCCAATGAGCAGTTCTTC. The encoded protein is CASSLPTSANEQFF. The complete variable domain, with remaining parts taken from reference TRBV19 and TRBJ2-1, reads DGGITQSPKYLFRKEGQNVTLSCEQNLNHDAMYWYRQDPGQGLRLIYYSQIVNDFQKGDIAEGYSVSREKKESFPLTVTSAQKNPTAFYLCASSLPTSANEQFFGPGTRLTVL.

The rearrangement joins TRBV28 to TRBJ1-2, with D perhaps matching TRBD1 (6 bases). The CDR3 is 15 amino acids. Trimming left V 4 bases short and J 1 base short, with 13 bases between. Per the germline V gene, CDR1 is MDHEN and CDR2 is SYDVKM. The CDR3 nucleotides are TGTGCCAGCAGTTGGCAGGGGCTCGGTAACTATGGCTACACCTTC. Translated: CASSWQGLGNYGYTF.

A few counts support this clone. The sample carries other DNA sequences with the same CDR3. The CDR3 protein is CASGLGQGNQPQHF. DNA for the CDR3: TGTGCTAGTGGTCTAGGACAGGGGAATCAGCCCCAGCATTTT. This sequence joins TRBV12-5 and TRBJ1-5; 9 positions agree with TRBD1. This CDR3 comprises 14 residues. V shed 5 bases and J 4 bases; nucleotides not matched to a gene: 3. Germline CDR1 LGHNT, CDR2 FRNRAP. The complete variable domain, with remaining parts taken from reference TRBV12-5 and TRBJ1-5, reads DARVTQTPRHKVTEMGQEVTMRCQPILGHNTVFWYRQTMMQGLELLAYFRNRAPLDDSGMPKDRFSAEMPDATLATLKIQPSEPRDSAVYFCASGLGQGNQPQHFGDGTRLSIL.